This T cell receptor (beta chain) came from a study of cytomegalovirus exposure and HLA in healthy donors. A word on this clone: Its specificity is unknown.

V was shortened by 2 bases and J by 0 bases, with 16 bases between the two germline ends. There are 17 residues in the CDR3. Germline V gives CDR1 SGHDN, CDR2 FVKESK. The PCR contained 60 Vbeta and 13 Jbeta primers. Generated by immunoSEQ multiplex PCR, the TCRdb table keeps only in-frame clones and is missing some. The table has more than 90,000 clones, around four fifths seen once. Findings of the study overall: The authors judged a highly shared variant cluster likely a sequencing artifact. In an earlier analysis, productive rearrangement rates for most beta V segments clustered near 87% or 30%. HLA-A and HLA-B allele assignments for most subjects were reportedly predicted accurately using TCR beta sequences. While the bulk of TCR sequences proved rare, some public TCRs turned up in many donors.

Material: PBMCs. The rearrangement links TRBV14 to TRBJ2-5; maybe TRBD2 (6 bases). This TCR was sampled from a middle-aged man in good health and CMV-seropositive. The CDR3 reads CASSQLLGGENQETQYF. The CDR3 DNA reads TGTGCCAGCAGCCAACTACTTGGCGGGGAGAACCAAGAGACCCAGTACTTC.